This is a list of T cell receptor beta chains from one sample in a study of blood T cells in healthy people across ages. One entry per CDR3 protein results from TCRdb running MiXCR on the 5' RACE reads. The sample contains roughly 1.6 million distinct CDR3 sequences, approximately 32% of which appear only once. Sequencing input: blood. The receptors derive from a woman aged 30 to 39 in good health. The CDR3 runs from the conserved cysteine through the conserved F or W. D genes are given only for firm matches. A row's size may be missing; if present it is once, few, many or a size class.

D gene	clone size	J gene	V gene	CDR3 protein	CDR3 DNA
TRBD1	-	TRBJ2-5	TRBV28	CASSLTGKEETQYF	TGTGCCAGCAGTCTGACAGGGAAGGAGGAGACCCAGTACTTC
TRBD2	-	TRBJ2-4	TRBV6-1	CASSPPPTSGKAKNIQYF	TGTGCCAGCAGCCCCCCCCCGACTAGCGGGAAAGCCAAAAACATTCAGTACTTC
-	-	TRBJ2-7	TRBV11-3	CASSLDLGAVYEQYF	TGTGCCAGCAGCTTAGATCTGGGGGCAGTCTACGAGCAGTACTTC
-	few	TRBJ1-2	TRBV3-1	CASSQVLARQGGYTF	TGTGCCAGCAGCCAAGTGTTGGCACGGCAGGGGGGCTACACCTTC
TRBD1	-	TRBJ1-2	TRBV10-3	CAVSEERGLGGYTF	TGTGCCGTTAGTGAGGAGAGGGGGCTAGGTGGCTACACCTTC
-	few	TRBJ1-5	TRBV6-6	CASSYSILPRENQPQHF	TGTGCCAGCAGTTACTCGATTCTACCGCGTGAGAATCAGCCCCAGCATTTT
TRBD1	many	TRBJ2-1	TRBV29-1	CSTNRDSYNEQFF	TGCAGCACTAACCGGGACAGCTACAATGAGCAGTTCTTC
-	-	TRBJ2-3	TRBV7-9	CASSLAPLVTDTQYF	TGTGCCAGCAGCTTAGCCCCACTAGTAACAGATACGCAGTATTTT
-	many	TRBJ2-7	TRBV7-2	CASSLTLGGYEQYF	TGTGCCAGCAGCTTAACGCTGGGCGGCTACGAGCAGTACTTC
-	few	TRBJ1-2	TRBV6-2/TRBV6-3	CASSYRGSHYGYTF	TGTGCCAGCAGTTACAGGGGGAGTCACTATGGCTACACCTTC
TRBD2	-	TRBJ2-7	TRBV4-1	CASSRLAGAPYEQYF	TGCGCCAGCAGCAGGCTAGCGGGGGCCCCCTACGAGCAGTACTTC
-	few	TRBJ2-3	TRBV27	CASSWRGPDTQYF	TGTGCCAGCAGTTGGCGGGGCCCAGATACGCAGTATTTT
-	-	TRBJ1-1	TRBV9	CASSVEAANTEAFF	TGTGCCAGCAGCGTAGAAGCAGCGAACACTGAAGCTTTCTTT
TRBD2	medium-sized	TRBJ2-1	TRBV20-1	CSARDLGGVLQFF	TGCAGTGCTAGAGATTTGGGAGGGGTCCTGCAGTTCTTC